This T cell receptor (beta chain) derives from a study of PD-1 blockade in classical Hodgkin lymphoma. Study summary: Intravenous infusions of nivolumab 3 mg/kg reached patients every 2 weeks.

Trimming at V came to 5 bases and at J to 3 bases, leaving 6 bases not matched to a gene. This CDR3 has 14 amino acids. In germline, CDR1 is MDHEN, CDR2 SYDVKM. Every patient experienced relapse after autologous stem cell transplantation, and brentuximab vedotin exposure varied. Repertoires were generated with immunoSEQ multiplex PCR, while TCRdb's copy carries only in-frame clones and drops some. Of more than 140,000 clones listed, around 73% are singletons. V is TRBV28 and J is TRBJ2-7; 8 bases fit TRBD2. The input for sequencing was peripheral blood mononuclear cells (PBMCs), taken before the second cycle of nivolumab. The receptor's source is a human donor with classical Hodgkin lymphoma. The CDR3 DNA reads TGTGCCAGCAGTCCGCCGGGAGGGGGCTACGAGCAGTACTTC. The encoded protein is CASSPPGGGYEQYF.